Shown below are 15 T cell receptor beta chains from a single sample sequenced in a study of T cells in Graves' hyperthyroidism and ophthalmopathy. There were TCR beta CDR3 regions amplified from RNA transcripts. The HTBI primer set was used in a first-round RT-PCR of the TCR CDR3. TCRdb reprocessed the multiplex PCR reads with MiXCR, giving one entry per CDR3 protein. The table lists nearly 600,000 distinct CDR3 sequences, 13% to 15% of them singletons, with about 6.6% in the top ten. The sequencing sample was made of blood. Receptor source: a woman between 18 and 30 years old with Graves' ophthalmopathy.

This clonotype was counted at least ten times. The rearrangement joins TRBV20-1 to TRBJ1-1; D not resolved. CDR3 length equals 13 residues. Germline V gives CDR1 DFQATT, CDR2 SNEGSKA (reference sequence). The V end lost 5 bases, the J end lost 2 bases, and 12 bases lay between the germline ends. This CDR3 reads CSAEVELNTEAFF. For the CDR3, the DNA is TGCAGTGCTGAGGTCGAACTCAACACTGAAGCTTTCTTT.

This clonotype was counted many times. The rearrangement uses TRBV7-2 and TRBJ1-2; 12 bases match TRBD1. From germline, CDR1 is SGHTA and CDR2 FQGNSA. The CDR3 is 15 amino acids. Unmatched junction bases numbered 4, after V lost 4 bases and J lost 4 bases. Here the CDR3 DNA reads TGTGCCAGCAGCTCGGGACAGGGGGCCGCCTATGGCTACACCTTC. Its translation: CASSSGQGAAYGYTF.

There are a few counts of this clonotype. This rearrangement joins TRBV19 to TRBJ2-7; D uncertain. CDR3 length: 14 residues. With 5 bases removed from V and 3 bases from J, the gap between germline ends came to 14 bases. Per germline, CDR1 LNHDA and CDR2 SQIVND (reference sequence). As DNA, the CDR3 is TGTGCCAGTAGTGCTCGGGTAGCTGACTACGAGCAGTACTTC. Protein: CASSARVADYEQYF. The whole variable domain, filled in from reference TRBV19 and TRBJ2-7, reads DGGITQSPKYLFRKEGQNVTLSCEQNLNHDAMYWYRQDPGQGLRLIYYSQIVNDFQKGDIAEGYSVSREKKESFPLTVTSAQKNPTAFYLCASSARVADYEQYFGPGTRLTVT.

The chain has TRBV29-1 and TRBJ2-2; unclear D gene. From germline, CDR1 is SQVTM and CDR2 ANQGSEA. The CDR3 spans 15 residues. Trimming removed 1 base from V and 4 bases from J, with 13 bases in between. CDR3 DNA: TGCAGCGTTGAAGTGGCCCGGTCGGGCACCGGGGAGCTGTTTTTT. Translating it yields CSVEVARSGTGELFF.

This clonotype appeared many times. The V and J genes are TRBV2 and TRBJ2-3, with TRBD2 identical over 7 bases. This CDR3 is built from 16 residues. Germline CDR1 reads SNHLY; CDR2 reads FYNNEI. V lost 6 bases to trimming and J lost 1 base; unmatched junction nucleotides: 10. The CDR3 here is CASRAKGLAGTDTQYF. CDR3 nucleotide sequence: TGTGCCAGCAGAGCAAAGGGCCTAGCGGGCACAGATACGCAGTATTTT.

This clonotype was observed a few times. A single base separates this from a much larger clone, so it may be a read error. This chain's CDR3 is CTAGSGSYEQYF. The CDR3 DNA reads TGTACCGCCGGTAGCGGATCCTACGAGCAGTACTTC. The rearrangement joins TRBV24-1 to TRBJ2-7; D is possibly TRBD2 (6 bases). Germline CDR1 KGHDR, CDR2 SFDVKD. The CDR3 loop spans 12 amino acids.

This chain connects TRBV4-1 to TRBJ1-2, with D perhaps matching TRBD1 (6 bases). This CDR3 contains 17 residues. Germline V gene lookup returns CDR1 MGHRA and CDR2 YSYEKL. Trimming took 0 bases from V and 2 from J, leaving 16 bases between them. The CDR3 region has the DNA TGCGCCAGCAGCCAAGATCTAGGGGGAAGATTAAACTATGGCTACACCTTC. It translates to CASSQDLGGRLNYGYTF.

The chain employs TRBV7-6 and TRBJ2-2; D gene unclear. This CDR3 comprises 18 residues. The germline V gene encodes CDR1 SGHVS and CDR2 FNYEAQ. Trimming removed 4 bases at V and 2 bases at J, with 20 bases between. The CDR3 nucleotides read TGTGCCAGCAGCTCCCCCCCCCAGAGGAGACCTAACACCGGGGAGCTGTTTTTT. Its protein product is CASSSPPQRRPNTGELFF.

This clonotype was recorded many times. This chain links TRBV27 with TRBJ1-2, with 8 bases fitting TRBD1. Germline CDR1 is MNHEY and CDR2 is SMNVEV (reference sequence). V lost 3 bases to trimming and J lost 4 bases; unmatched junction nucleotides: 10. The CDR3 covers 16 residues. CDR3 loop: CASSFHMQGAGYGYTF. CDR3 bases: TGTGCCAGCAGTTTTCATATGCAGGGGGCCGGCTATGGCTACACCTTC.

Only a few counts were recorded for this clonotype. The V and J genes are TRBV25-1 and TRBJ2-1; TRBD2 aligns across 11 bases. Germline V gene lookup returns CDR1 MGHDK and CDR2 SYGVNS. The V and J ends lost 4 bases and 2 bases, in that order; junction bases with no gene match: 4. This CDR3 has 16 amino acids. CDR3 DNA: TGTGCCAGCAGTGCGCGACTAGCGGGGACCTACAATGAGCAGTTCTTC. Translated, it gives CASSARLAGTYNEQFF.

The chain couples TRBV5-5 to TRBJ1-2, with unresolved D. Trimming cost V 0 bases and J 4 bases, with 7 bases left between them. This CDR3 comprises 13 residues. The germline V gene encodes CDR1 SGHKS and CDR2 YYEKEE (reference sequence). The CDR3 sequence: CASSLEQPYGYTF. CDR3 sequence (DNA): TGTGCCAGCAGCTTGGAACAGCCCTATGGCTACACCTTC.

This clonotype was picked up many times. The chain combines TRBV10-3 with TRBJ2-7, with TRBD1 as a possible D gene (6 bases). The CDR3 is made up of 12 amino acids. Germline V lookup: CDR1 ENHRY, CDR2 SYGVKD. V lost 7 bases and J 3 bases, leaving 10 bases between the germline ends. In DNA form, the CDR3 reads TGTGCCATCATAACAGGGAACTACGAGCAGTACTTC. This sequence encodes CAIITGNYEQYF.

This clonotype was seen many times. The chain combines TRBV6-1 with TRBJ1-5; D remains unclear. Between the trimmed V and J ends, which lost 6 bases and 5 bases, there was a span of 8 bases. The CDR3 spans 12 residues. CDR1 and CDR2 from the germline V gene are MNHNS and SASEGT. In DNA form, the CDR3 reads TGTGCCAGCAGGGGTACCGATCAGCCCCAGCATTTT. It codes for CASRGTDQPQHF.

This clonotype showed up many times. The CDR3 DNA sequence: TGTGCCAGCAGCGTAGGCAGCCCAATCTACGAGCAGTACTTC. Protein product: CASSVGSPIYEQYF. The chain uses TRBV9 and TRBJ2-7; D is unclear. The CDR3 length is 14 residues. The V gene lost 0 bases and the J gene lost 3 bases, with 10 bases spanning the gap. Germline V CDR1 and CDR2: SGDLS, YYNGEE.

A note on this clonotype: This likely comes from a read error, as the CDR3 has no conserved phenylalanine or tryptophan at its end. The chain uses TRBV6-5 and TRBJ2-3, with TRBD2 matching 8 bases. Germline V gene data show CDR1 as MNHEY and CDR2 as SVGAGI. The CDR3 is made up of 18 amino acids. With 4 bases clipped from V and 2 bases from J, the junction kept 14 bases outside the gene matches. CDR3 sequence reads: CASSSRTLLAALTDTQYL. The CDR3, as DNA: TGTGCCAGCAGTTCTCGAACCTTACTAGCGGCCCTCACAGATACGCAGTATCTT.